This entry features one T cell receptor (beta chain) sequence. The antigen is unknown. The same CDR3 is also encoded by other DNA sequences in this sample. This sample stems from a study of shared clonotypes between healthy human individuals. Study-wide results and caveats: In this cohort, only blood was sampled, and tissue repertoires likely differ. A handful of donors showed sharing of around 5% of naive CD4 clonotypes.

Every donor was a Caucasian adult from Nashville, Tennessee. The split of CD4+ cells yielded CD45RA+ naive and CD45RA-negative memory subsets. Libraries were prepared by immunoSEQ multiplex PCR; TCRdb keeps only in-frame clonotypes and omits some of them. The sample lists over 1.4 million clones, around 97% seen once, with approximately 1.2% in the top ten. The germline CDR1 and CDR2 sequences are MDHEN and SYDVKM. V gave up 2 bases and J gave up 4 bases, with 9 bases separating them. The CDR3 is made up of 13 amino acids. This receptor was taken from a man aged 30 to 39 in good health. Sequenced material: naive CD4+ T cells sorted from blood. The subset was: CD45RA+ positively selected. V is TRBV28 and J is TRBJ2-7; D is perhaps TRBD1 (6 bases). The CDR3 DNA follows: TGTGCCAGCAGTTTAGGGGGCAGGTACGAGCAGTACTTC. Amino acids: CASSLGGRYEQYF.